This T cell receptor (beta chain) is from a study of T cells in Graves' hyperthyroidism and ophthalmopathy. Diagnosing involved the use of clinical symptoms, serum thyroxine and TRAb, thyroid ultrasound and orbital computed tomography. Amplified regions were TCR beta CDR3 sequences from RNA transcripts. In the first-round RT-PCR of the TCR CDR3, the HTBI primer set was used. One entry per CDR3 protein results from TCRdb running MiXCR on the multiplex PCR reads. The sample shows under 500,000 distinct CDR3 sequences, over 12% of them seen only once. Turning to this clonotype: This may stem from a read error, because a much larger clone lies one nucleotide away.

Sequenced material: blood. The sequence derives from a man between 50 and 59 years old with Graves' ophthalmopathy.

The CDR3 DNA reads as TGTGCCAGCAGCCTCACAAGGGGGAAAAACACTGAAGCTTCCTTT. The encoded protein is CASSLTRGKNTEASF. V usage is TRBV28 and J usage is TRBJ1-1, with a weak D call TRBD1 (6 bases). Germline V gene data show CDR1 as MDHEN and CDR2 as SYDVKM. The CDR3 totals 15 residues.